A single sample gave rise to the 14 T cell receptor beta chains below, sequenced in a study of vaccination and CD4 T cells after COVID-19. These receptors' antigens are unknown. Cultured CD4+ T-cell DNA underwent Oncomine TCR Beta short-read sequencing. One entry per CDR3 protein results from TCRdb running MiXCR on the PCR reads. Of 15,000 to 20,000 distinct CDR3 sequences listed, about three fifths were seen once; the top ten hold about 11%. Treatment specified: roughly ten-day PBMC culture with coronavirus spike peptide pools or control peptides (ViraFEST assay). Sequences were obtained from CD4+ T cells from blood, cultured in vitro. The receptors here all came from a human donor who had recovered from COVID-19.

This clonotype was counted only a few times. The chain uses TRBV25-1 and TRBJ1-1; no reliable D call. Germline CDR1 and CDR2: MGHDK and SYGVNS. The CDR3 totals 14 residues. Deletions cut 1 base from V and 7 bases from J, with 13 bases between. CDR3 in DNA: TGTGCCAGCAGTGAATCTACTCCTAAGGTTGAAGCTTTCTTT. Its translation: CASSESTPKVEAFF.

The table lists this clonotype with a few counts. This chain connects TRBV7-2 to TRBJ2-7, with a weak D call TRBD2 (6 bases). Germline loops: CDR1 SGHTA, CDR2 FQGNSA. The CDR3 has 15 amino acids. The V end was cut by 3 bases, the J end by 3 bases, with 15 bases between. CDR3 amino acids: CASSLSSGTGYEQYF. In nucleotides, the CDR3 is TGTGCCAGCAGCTTGAGCTCGGGGACTGGCTACGAGCAGTACTTC. Full variable domain (rest looked up from reference TRBV7-2 and TRBJ2-7): GAGVSQSPSNKVTEKGKDVELRCDPISGHTALYWYRQSLGQGLEFLIYFQGNSAPDKSGLPSDRFSAERTGGSVSTLTIQRTQQEDSAVYLCASSLSSGTGYEQYFGPGTRLTVT.

The chain employs TRBV19 and TRBJ2-3; TRBD2 agrees at 11 bases. From germline, CDR1 is LNHDA and CDR2 SQIVND (reference sequence). This CDR3 comprises 15 residues. J was trimmed by 2 bases and V by 6 bases; bases with no gene match: 4. CDR3 nucleotide sequence: TGTGCCAGTAGCAGACTAGCGGGACTCACAGATACGCAGTATTTT. Translated, it gives CASSRLAGLTDTQYF. Combining the CDR3 with reference TRBV19 and TRBJ2-3 gives the whole variable domain DGGITQSPKYLFRKEGQNVTLSCEQNLNHDAMYWYRQDPGQGLRLIYYSQIVNDFQKGDIAEGYSVSREKKESFPLTVTSAQKNPTAFYLCASSRLAGLTDTQYFGPGTRLTVL.

This chain joins TRBV7-2 and TRBJ2-5; perhaps D is TRBD1 or TRBD2 (7 bases each). Trimming cost V 7 bases and J 5 bases, with 20 bases left between them. This CDR3 is built from 15 residues. CDR1 and CDR2 from the germline V gene are SGHTA and FQGNSA. CDR3 loop: CASTRGGNFGETQYF. The CDR3 DNA is TGTGCCAGCACCAGGGGGGGTAACTTCGGGGAGACCCAGTACTTC.

The chain combines TRBV6-1 with TRBJ2-7, with D uncertain. CDR3 length: 13 residues. V lost 4 bases and J 2 bases, leaving 9 bases between the germline ends. Per the germline V gene, CDR1 is MNHNS and CDR2 is SASEGT. The CDR3 DNA is TGTGCCAGCAGTGCTAGGGTGGCCTACGAGCAGTACTTC. Residues: CASSARVAYEQYF.

This clonotype was recorded a few times. The chain is built from TRBV15 and TRBJ2-7; the D gene is possibly TRBD2 (5 bases). V dropped 4 bases and J dropped 3 bases, with 16 bases sitting between them. Germline assignment: CDR1 LNHNV and CDR2 YYDKDF (reference sequence). The length of the CDR3 is 15 residues. The chain's CDR3 is CATSTPNGVNYEQYF. The CDR3, as DNA: TGTGCCACCAGCACCCCAAACGGGGTAAACTACGAGCAGTACTTC. The full variable domain, its missing parts supplied by reference TRBV15 and TRBJ2-7, is DAMVIQNPRYQVTQFGKPVTLSCSQTLNHNVMYWYQQKSSQAPKLLFHYYDKDFNNEADTPDNFQSRRPNTSFCFLDIRSPGLGDTAMYLCATSTPNGVNYEQYFGPGTRLTVT.

The chain is built from TRBV11-2 and TRBJ2-3, with 10 bases aligning to TRBD2. Per germline, CDR1 SGHAT and CDR2 FQNNGV. The CDR3 consists of 16 residues. Unmatched junction bases numbered 9, after V lost 4 bases and J lost 5 bases. This CDR3 is CASSSGTSEFIDTQYF. The CDR3 DNA follows: TGTGCCAGCAGCTCGGGGACTAGCGAATTCATAGATACGCAGTATTTT.

The chain uses TRBV19 and TRBJ1-2; 9 positions agree with TRBD1. The CDR3 totals 14 residues. With V trimmed by 7 bases and J by 3 bases, 6 bases remained unmatched. Germline V gene lookup returns CDR1 LNHDA and CDR2 SQIVND (reference sequence). For the CDR3, the DNA is TGTGCCAGTACGAGTACAGGGGGCTACTATGGCTACACCTTC. Its protein is CASTSTGGYYGYTF.

The rearrangement uses TRBV24-1 and TRBJ2-3; TRBD1 matches at 8 bases. J lost 2 bases, V lost 4 bases, and 7 bases had no gene match. Germline V gene lookup returns CDR1 KGHDR and CDR2 SFDVKD. This CDR3 has 16 residues. CDR3 nucleotide sequence: TGTGCCACCAGTGACCCCGGACAGGGATCCACAGATACGCAGTATTTT. Its protein is CATSDPGQGSTDTQYF.

The CDR3 loop reads CASRDSGSKNIQYF. In DNA form, the CDR3 reads TGTGCCAGCAGGGATAGCGGGAGCAAAAACATTCAGTACTTC. This chain joins TRBV7-9 and TRBJ2-4; 9 bases are a match to TRBD2. The CDR3 is made up of 14 amino acids. Germline assignment: CDR1 SEHNR and CDR2 FQNEAQ (reference sequence). J lost 3 bases, V lost 6 bases, and 3 bases had no gene match.

The V and J genes are TRBV6-2 or TRBV6-3 and TRBJ1-1; a weak D match, TRBD1 (6 bases). With 6 bases removed from V and 1 base from J, the gap between germline ends came to 15 bases. Germline V gene data show CDR1 as MNHEY and CDR2 as SVGEGT. The length of the CDR3 is 15 residues. The CDR3 here is CASSNPGAPNTEAFF. CDR3 nucleotide sequence: TGTGCCAGCAGCAACCCGGGGGCACCGAACACTGAAGCTTTCTTT.

The gene calls are TRBV10-3 and TRBJ1-5; 7 bases agree with TRBD1. CDR3 length: 15 residues. Germline lookup yields CDR1 ENHRY and CDR2 SYGVKD. With V trimmed by 2 bases and J by 2 bases, 3 bases remained unmatched. CDR3 protein: CAISEAQGGNQPQHF. CDR3 coding DNA: TGTGCCATCAGTGAGGCCCAGGGGGGCAATCAGCCCCAGCATTTT.

The chain combines TRBV28 with TRBJ2-7; D perhaps matches TRBD1 (6 bases). Trimming pared 7 bases from V and 0 bases from J, leaving 16 bases between. The CDR3 runs 15 residues. The germline CDR1 and CDR2 sequences are MDHEN and SYDVKM. As DNA, the CDR3 is TGTGCCAGCACCCTACAGGGTTTCCTCTCCTACGAGCAGTACTTC. This encodes CASTLQGFLSYEQYF.

J is TRBJ1-1 and V is TRBV20-1; D is ambiguous. From germline, CDR1 is DFQATT and CDR2 SNEGSKA (reference sequence). The CDR3 runs 13 residues. The V and J ends lost 8 bases and 1 base respectively, with 14 bases between them. The CDR3 coding sequence is TGCAGTCCGGGGAGGCGCCAGAACACTGAAGCTTTCTTT. Protein product: CSPGRRQNTEAFF.